The clone carrying this T cell receptor (beta chain) was detected once. Under the authors' procedure: Amplification from reference gene primers served as the basis for estimated nucleated cell counts. Libraries were prepared by immunoSEQ multiplex PCR; TCRdb keeps only in-frame clonotypes and omits some of them. V and J calls and clone size come straight from that table; D and trimming were deduced from the DNA. The sample has about half a million clones; 70% to 90% are singletons. The CDR3 runs to 15 residues. Trimming pared 4 bases from V and 1 base from J, leaving 11 bases between. Germline V CDR1 and CDR2: SGHNT, YYREEE (reference sequence). The record originates from a study of blood T cell repertoires in COVID-19.

This clonotype was sampled from a human donor in a cohort sampled during active COVID-19. The chain couples TRBV5-4 to TRBJ2-2; a weak D match, TRBD2 (6 bases). Sequenced input: peripheral blood. Here the CDR3 reads CASSPGTLNTGELFF. The CDR3 coding sequence is TGTGCCAGCAGCCCCGGGACTTTGAACACCGGGGAGCTGTTTTTT.